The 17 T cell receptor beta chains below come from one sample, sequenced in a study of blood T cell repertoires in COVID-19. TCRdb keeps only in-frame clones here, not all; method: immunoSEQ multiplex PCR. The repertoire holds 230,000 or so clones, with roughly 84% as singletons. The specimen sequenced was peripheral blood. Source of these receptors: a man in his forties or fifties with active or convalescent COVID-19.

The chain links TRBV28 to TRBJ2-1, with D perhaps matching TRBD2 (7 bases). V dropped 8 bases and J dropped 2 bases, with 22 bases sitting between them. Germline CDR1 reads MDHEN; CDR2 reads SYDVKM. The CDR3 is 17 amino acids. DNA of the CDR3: TGTGCCAGCGTCGGGTTGTTCGGGGGGCGGCCCTACAATGAGCAGTTCTTC. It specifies CASVGLFGGRPYNEQFF.

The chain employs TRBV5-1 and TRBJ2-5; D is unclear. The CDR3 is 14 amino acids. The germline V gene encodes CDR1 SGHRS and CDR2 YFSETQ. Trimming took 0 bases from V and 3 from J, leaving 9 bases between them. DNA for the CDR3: TGCGCCAGCAGCTTGGTCCTAGGCAAAGAGACCCAGTACTTC. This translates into CASSLVLGKETQYF.

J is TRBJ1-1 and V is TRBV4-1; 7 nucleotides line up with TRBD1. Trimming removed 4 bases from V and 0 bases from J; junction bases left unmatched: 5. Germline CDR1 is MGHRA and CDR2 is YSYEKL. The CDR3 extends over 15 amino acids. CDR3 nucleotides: TGCGCCAGCAGCCCACAGGGGACACTGAACACTGAAGCTTTCTTT. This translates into CASSPQGTLNTEAFF.

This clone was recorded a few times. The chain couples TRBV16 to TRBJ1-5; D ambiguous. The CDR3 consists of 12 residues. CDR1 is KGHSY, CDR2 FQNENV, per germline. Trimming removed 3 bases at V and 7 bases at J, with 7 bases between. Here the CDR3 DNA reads TGTGCCAGCAGCCAGAGCCGCCAGCCCCAGCATTTT. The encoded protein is CASSQSRQPQHF.

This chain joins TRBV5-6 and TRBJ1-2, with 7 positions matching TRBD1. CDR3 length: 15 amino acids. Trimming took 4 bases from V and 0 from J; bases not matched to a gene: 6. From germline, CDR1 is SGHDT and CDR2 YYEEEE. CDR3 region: CASSRTGAPNYGYTF. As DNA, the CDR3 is TGTGCCAGCAGCCGCACAGGGGCCCCTAACTATGGCTACACCTTC.

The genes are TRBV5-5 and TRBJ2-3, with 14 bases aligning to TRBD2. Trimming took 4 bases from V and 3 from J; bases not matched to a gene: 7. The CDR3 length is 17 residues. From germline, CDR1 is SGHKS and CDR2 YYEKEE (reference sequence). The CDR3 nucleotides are TGTGCCAGCAGCCGTAGACTAGCGGGGGGGCATACAGATACGCAGTATTTT. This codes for CASSRRLAGGHTDTQYF.

The CDR3 reads CAGQNTGELFF. Here the CDR3 DNA reads TGTGCCGGACAGAACACCGGGGAGCTGTTTTTT. The J gene is TRBJ2-2, the V gene TRBV30; D possibly corresponds to TRBD1 (5 bases). This CDR3 spans 11 amino acids. V dropped 8 bases and J dropped 1 base, with 5 bases sitting between them. CDR1 and CDR2 from the germline V gene are GTSNPN and SVGIG (reference sequence).

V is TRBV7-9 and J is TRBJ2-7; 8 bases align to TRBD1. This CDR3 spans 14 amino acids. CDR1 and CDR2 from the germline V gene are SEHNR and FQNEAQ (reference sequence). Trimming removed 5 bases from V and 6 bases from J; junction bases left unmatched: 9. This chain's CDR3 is CASSLSDRGGEQYF. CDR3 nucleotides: TGTGCCAGCAGCCTCTCCGACAGGGGAGGCGAGCAGTACTTC.

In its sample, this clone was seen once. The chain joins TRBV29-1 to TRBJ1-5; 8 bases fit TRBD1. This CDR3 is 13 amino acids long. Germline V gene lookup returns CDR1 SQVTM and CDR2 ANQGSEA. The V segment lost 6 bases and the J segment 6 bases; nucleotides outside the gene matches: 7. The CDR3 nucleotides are TGCAGCGTCGCCGGGACAGGAGCTCAGCCCCAGCATTTT. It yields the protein CSVAGTGAQPQHF.

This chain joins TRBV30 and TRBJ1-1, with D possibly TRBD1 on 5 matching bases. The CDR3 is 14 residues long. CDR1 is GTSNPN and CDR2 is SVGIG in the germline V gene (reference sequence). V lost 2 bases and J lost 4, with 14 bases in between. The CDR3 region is CAWSPPWGGTEAFF. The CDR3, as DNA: TGTGCCTGGAGTCCCCCCTGGGGGGGCACTGAAGCTTTCTTT.

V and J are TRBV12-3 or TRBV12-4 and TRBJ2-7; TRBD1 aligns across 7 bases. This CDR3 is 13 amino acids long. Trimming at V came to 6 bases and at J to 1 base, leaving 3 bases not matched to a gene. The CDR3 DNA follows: TGTGCCAGCAGACGACAGGGTTCCTACGAGCAGTACTTC. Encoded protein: CASRRQGSYEQYF.

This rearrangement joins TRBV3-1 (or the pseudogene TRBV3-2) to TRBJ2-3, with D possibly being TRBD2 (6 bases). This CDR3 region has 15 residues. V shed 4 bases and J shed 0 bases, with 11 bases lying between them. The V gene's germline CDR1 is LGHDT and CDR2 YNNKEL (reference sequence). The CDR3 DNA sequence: TGTGCCAGCAGCCTTCAGAGCGGGAGCACAGATACGCAGTATTTT. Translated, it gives CASSLQSGSTDTQYF.

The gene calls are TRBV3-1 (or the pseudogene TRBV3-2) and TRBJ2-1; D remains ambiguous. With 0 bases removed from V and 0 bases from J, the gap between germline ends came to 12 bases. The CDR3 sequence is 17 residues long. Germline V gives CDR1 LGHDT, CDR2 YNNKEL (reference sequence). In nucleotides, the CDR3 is TGTGCCAGCAGCCAAGAAGCAGGTCCTCTCTCCTACAATGAGCAGTTCTTC. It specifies CASSQEAGPLSYNEQFF.

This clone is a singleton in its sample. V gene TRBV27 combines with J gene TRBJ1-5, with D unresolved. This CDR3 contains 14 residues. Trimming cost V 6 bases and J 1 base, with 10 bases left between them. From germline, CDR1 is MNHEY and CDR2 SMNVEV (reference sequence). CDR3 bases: TGTGCCAGCAGCCAGGCGCGAAGCAATCAGCCCCAGCATTTT. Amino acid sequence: CASSQARSNQPQHF.

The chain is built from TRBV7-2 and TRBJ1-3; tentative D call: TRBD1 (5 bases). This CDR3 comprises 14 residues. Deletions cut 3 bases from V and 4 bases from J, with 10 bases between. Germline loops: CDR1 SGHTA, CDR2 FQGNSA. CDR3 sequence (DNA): TGTGCCAGCAGCTTCTCAGGGTCAGGAAACACCATATATTTT. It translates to CASSFSGSGNTIYF.

The DNA for the CDR3 is TGCGCCAGCAGCCGTGGAGCCTCAGGGGGCATGCACGAGACCCAGTACTTC. It codes for CASSRGASGGMHETQYF. This sequence joins TRBV5-1 and TRBJ2-5, with TRBD1 identical over 8 bases. Germline V gives CDR1 SGHRS, CDR2 YFSETQ. The CDR3 is 17 residues long. The V segment lost 4 bases and the J segment 5 bases; nucleotides outside the gene matches: 16.

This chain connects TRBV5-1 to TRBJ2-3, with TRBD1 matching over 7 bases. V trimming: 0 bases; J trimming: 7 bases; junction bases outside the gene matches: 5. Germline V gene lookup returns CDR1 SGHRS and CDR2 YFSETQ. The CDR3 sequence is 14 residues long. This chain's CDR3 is CASSLVGQTNTQYF. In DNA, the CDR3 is TGCGCCAGCAGCTTGGTGGGACAGACCAATACGCAGTATTTT.